The entry that follows covers one TCR beta chain sequence. These data come from a study of shared clonotypes between healthy human individuals. CD45RO-negative, CCR7-selected cells formed the naive CD8 fraction, which excluded terminally differentiated effector memory CD45RA+ cells. Adults of Caucasian background living in Nashville, Tennessee made up all donors. Here immunoSEQ multiplex PCR was the method, and the copy in TCRdb shows in-frame clones only, minus some. The sample yields about 680,000 clones, around 90% seen once. This TCR came from a man aged 30 to 45 in good health. Sequencing used naive CD8+ T cells sorted from blood.

The DNA for the CDR3 is TGTGCCAGCAGCTCGAGGACTAGCGGGGCCGGGCAGTACTTC. Encoded protein: CASSSRTSGAGQYF. The V and J genes are TRBV9 and TRBJ2-7, with 12 bases identical to TRBD2. The V segment lost 4 bases and the J segment 9 bases; nucleotides outside the gene matches: 8. Looked up from germline, CDR1 is SGDLS and CDR2 is YYNGEE. CDR3 length: 14 amino acids. The full variable domain, completed using reference TRBV9 and TRBJ2-7, is DSGVTQTPKHLITATGQRVTLRCSPRSGDLSVYWYQQSLDQGLQFLIQYYNGEERAKGNILERFSAQQFPDLHSELNLSSLELGDSALYFCASSSRTSGAGQYFGPGTRLTVT.